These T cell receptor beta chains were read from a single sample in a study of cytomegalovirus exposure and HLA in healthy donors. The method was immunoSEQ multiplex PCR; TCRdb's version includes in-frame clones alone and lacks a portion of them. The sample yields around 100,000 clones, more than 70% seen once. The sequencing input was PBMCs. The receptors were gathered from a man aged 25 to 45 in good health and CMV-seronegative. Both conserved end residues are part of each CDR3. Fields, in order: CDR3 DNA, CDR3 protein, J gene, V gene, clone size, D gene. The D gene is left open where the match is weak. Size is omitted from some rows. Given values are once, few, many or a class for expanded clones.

TGTGCCTGGGACAGGCCTAGCACAGATACGCAGTATTTT,CAWDRPSTDTQYF,TRBJ2-3,TRBV30,NA,NA
TGTGCCAGCAGCTTGGGGAGGACAGGGATCTATGGCTACACCTTC,CASSLGRTGIYGYTF,TRBJ1-2,TRBV5-5,few,TRBD1
TGTGCCAGCTCACCACCCTTAAGGACTAGCGGAATCACAGATACGCAGTATTTT,CASSPPLRTSGITDTQYF,TRBJ2-3,TRBV18,NA,TRBD2
TGTGCCAGCAGCAGGCCCGGGGGAGGATTTGAAGCTTTCTTT,CASSRPGGGFEAFF,TRBJ1-1,TRBV27,few,NA
TGTGCCAGCAGCTCGCGGGGAGGGAGGAACACTGAAGCTTTCTTT,CASSSRGGRNTEAFF,TRBJ1-1,TRBV9,NA,NA
TGCGCCAGCAGCCAAGAAGGTGGGGAGCGCGAGCAGTTCTTC,CASSQEGGEREQFF,TRBJ2-1,TRBV4-1,NA,NA
TGTGCCAGCTCACCACCGAGCAGGGGGAAAGAGACCCAGTACTTC,CASSPPSRGKETQYF,TRBJ2-5,TRBV18,NA,TRBD1
TGTGCCAGCAGCTTAATGCGGGGAGACAATGAGCAGTTCTTC,CASSLMRGDNEQFF,TRBJ2-1,TRBV7-2,NA,NA
TGTGCCTGGAGTAGGGGTGGGGGACAGGCCGCGTACGATCAGCCCCAGCATTTT,CAWSRGGGQAAYDQPQHF,TRBJ1-5,TRBV30,few,TRBD1
TGCAGAGTTGAAGAAAGATCGGTTTGGGGGGGGGTTAAGGATGAGCAGTTCTTC,CRVEERSVWGGVKDEQFF,TRBJ2-1,TRBV29-1,NA,TRBD2
TGTGCCAGCTCACTTCAGGGGGCGCCGGTTGTGGCTTTCTTT,CASSLQGAPVVAFF,TRBJ1-1,TRBV18,NA,TRBD1
TGTGCCTGGAGTCCCTATAGCAATCAGCCCCAGCATTTT,CAWSPYSNQPQHF,TRBJ1-5,TRBV30,NA,NA
TGTGCCAGCGGGGGGACAGGGCCCGTGGAGCAGTACTTC,CASGGTGPVEQYF,TRBJ2-5,TRBV6-5,few,TRBD1
TGTGCCAGCAGCGGGCGGACAGTTGGCTACACCTTC,CASSGRTVGYTF,TRBJ1-2,TRBV9,NA,NA
TGTGCCAGCAGCTGGAGCGGACAGGGGGTCCCCCTGGAGCAGTACTTC,CASSWSGQGVPLEQYF,TRBJ2-7,TRBV7-9,NA,TRBD1
TGCGCCAGCAGCTCCCCCCCCGGGACTAGCCCCTACAATGAGCAGTTCTTC,CASSSPPGTSPYNEQFF,TRBJ2-1,TRBV5-1,NA,TRBD2
TGTGCCAGCAGCCGGACGGGGTATGGCTACACCTTC,CASSRTGYGYTF,TRBJ1-2,TRBV14,NA,NA
TGTGCCAGCAGCCTTCGTGTATCAGCGGGAGGTGTGGATGAGCAGTTCTTC,CASSLRVSAGGVDEQFF,TRBJ2-1,TRBV4-2,NA,TRBD2
TGCGCCAGCAGCGGGTCAGGGTGGGACTATGGCTACACCTTC,CASSGSGWDYGYTF,TRBJ1-2,TRBV5-1,NA,NA
TGTGCCAGCAGCGTAGAAGACAGTCTAATTTACGAGCAGTACTTC,CASSVEDSLIYEQYF,TRBJ2-7,TRBV9,once,NA
TGTGCCTGGAGTGGGATAGCGGGAGATACGCAGTATTTT,CAWSGIAGDTQYF,TRBJ2-3,TRBV30,NA,TRBD2
TGCGCCAGCAGCCAAGAAGGGCAGGGGTCCTACAATGAGCAGTTCTTC,CASSQEGQGSYNEQFF,TRBJ2-1,TRBV4-3,NA,NA
TGTGCCTGGAGCGTATCACAGGGCGACTATGGCTACACCTTC,CAWSVSQGDYGYTF,TRBJ1-2,TRBV30,few,NA
TGTGCCAGCAGCGATCCGGGACAGGGGGAATTGGAGACCCAGTACTTC,CASSDPGQGELETQYF,TRBJ2-5,TRBV9,NA,TRBD1
TGTGCCAGCAGCTCGCTCAGGAGCAATCAGCCCCAGCATTTT,CASSSLRSNQPQHF,TRBJ1-5,TRBV7-9,once,NA
TGTGCCAGCTCACCGGGACTAGCGCCGGGAGGGGAGACCCAGTACTTC,CASSPGLAPGGETQYF,TRBJ2-5,TRBV18,NA,TRBD2
TGTGCCAGCAGCTTAGAAGCGGGAGGGTACCAAGAGACCCAGTACTTC,CASSLEAGGYQETQYF,TRBJ2-5,TRBV7-9,NA,TRBD2
TGTGCTAGCAGCTTGTCGGCGGGGGGCCTCAATGAGCAGTTCTTC,CASSLSAGGLNEQFF,TRBJ2-1,TRBV7-7,NA,TRBD2
TGTGCCACCTCAGCGGGGAATAATGAAAAACTGTTTTTT,CATSAGNNEKLFF,TRBJ1-4,TRBV19,NA,NA
TGTGCCATCAGTGAGTCGGGAGTTCGCAATCAGCCCCAGCATTTT,CAISESGVRNQPQHF,TRBJ1-5,TRBV10-3,NA,NA
TGTGCCAGCAGCTCCGGGACAGGGGACTACGAGCAGTACTTC,CASSSGTGDYEQYF,TRBJ2-7,TRBV11-2,NA,TRBD1
TGTGCCAGCAGGGGGACAGGCACAGATACGCAGTATTTT,CASRGTGTDTQYF,TRBJ2-3,TRBV28,NA,TRBD1
TGTGCCAGCAGTTTAGTGTCGGGGAGTCAGGAAAAACTGTTTTTT,CASSLVSGSQEKLFF,TRBJ1-4,TRBV28,few,NA
TGTGCCAGCAGCTTAGCTGCGGGGAAGCCAGCCGGGAAGCAGTTCTTC,CASSLAAGKPAGKQFF,TRBJ2-1,TRBV7-2,NA,NA
TGTGCCAGCAGTTCCGGGACAGCCTGGGGTTCCTATGGCTACACCTTC,CASSSGTAWGSYGYTF,TRBJ1-2,TRBV2,NA,TRBD1
TGTGCCAGCAGTGAAGGGACAGGGTCAAGGGAGCTGTTTTTT,CASSEGTGSRELFF,TRBJ2-2,TRBV6-1,NA,TRBD1
TGTGCCAGCAGTTTTGGACAGGCGTCCGGAGAGACCCAGTACTTC,CASSFGQASGETQYF,TRBJ2-5,TRBV28,once,TRBD1
TGTGCCAGCAGCCAAGATGAGATGAACACCGGGGAGCTGTTTTTT,CASSQDEMNTGELFF,TRBJ2-2,TRBV4-2,NA,NA
TGTGCCAGTAGTACATCTACAGGGGCGAGGACTGAAGCTTTCTTT,CASSTSTGARTEAFF,TRBJ1-1,TRBV19,few,TRBD1
TGTGCCAGCTCAGAGGACAGTCACACCGGGGAGCTGTTTTTT,CASSEDSHTGELFF,TRBJ2-2,TRBV18,NA,NA
TGCGCCAGCAGCCCGGGGACTACCGGGGAGCTGTTTTTT,CASSPGTTGELFF,TRBJ2-2,TRBV5-1,NA,NA
TGTGCCAGCAGCTTGGGGCAGTTGGAGACCCAGTACTTC,CASSLGQLETQYF,TRBJ2-5,TRBV5-6,NA,NA
TGCGCCAGCAGCCTGGGGACTAGCGGGAGCAGGGAGACCCAGTACTTC,CASSLGTSGSRETQYF,TRBJ2-5,TRBV4-1,NA,TRBD2
TGCGCCAGCAGCTTGGTCAACAGCTCTGGAAACACCATATATTTT,CASSLVNSSGNTIYF,TRBJ1-3,TRBV5-1,NA,NA
TGTGCCAGCAGTTTCGGCAGGGGGTCACCTAATGGCTACACCTTC,CASSFGRGSPNGYTF,TRBJ1-2,TRBV27,NA,TRBD1
TGTGCTAGCAGCCCCCGGGTTGCGGAGACCCAGTACTTC,CASSPRVAETQYF,TRBJ2-5,TRBV7-7,NA,NA
TGCGCCAGCAGCTTGGAGAGCAGAGGCACCGGGGAGCTGTTTTTT,CASSLESRGTGELFF,TRBJ2-2,TRBV5-1,once,NA
TGTGCCAGCAGCAGAAGCGGGATATCCTACGAGCAGTACTTC,CASSRSGISYEQYF,TRBJ2-7,TRBV28,NA,TRBD2
TGTGCCAGCAGCGGGGGGATAAGCACAGATACGCAGTATTTT,CASSGGISTDTQYF,TRBJ2-3,TRBV7-9,NA,NA
TGTGCCAGCAGTTCCCCGGGTGGGGAGCGGGGCCAGCCCCAGCATTTT,CASSSPGGERGQPQHF,TRBJ1-5,TRBV6-5,NA,NA
TGTGCCAGCAGCCCCCGGGGGTCGACGGCCCGGGAGACCCAGTACTTC,CASSPRGSTARETQYF,TRBJ2-5,TRBV7-9,NA,NA
TGCAGCGTTGAGGCTAGCGGGGGTCTCACAGATACGCAGTATTTT,CSVEASGGLTDTQYF,TRBJ2-3,TRBV29-1,NA,TRBD2
TGTGCCAGCAGTGGAGGGGCGGGGGGCCCCAATGAGCAGTTCTTC,CASSGGAGGPNEQFF,TRBJ2-1,TRBV6-5,NA,TRBD2
TGTGCCAGCCGGGACAGGGGAAAGGGGCCTAACTATGGCTACACCTTC,CASRDRGKGPNYGYTF,TRBJ1-2,TRBV19,NA,TRBD1
TGTGCCAGCAGCCAATTAGCGGGGGCCACCTACGAGCAGTACTTC,CASSQLAGATYEQYF,TRBJ2-7,TRBV4-2,NA,TRBD2